This TCR beta chain was identified in a study of blood T cells in healthy people across ages. The length of the CDR3 is 14 residues. The V and J ends lost 4 bases and 9 bases respectively, with 18 bases between them. The germline V gene encodes CDR1 SGHTA and CDR2 FQGNSA. The use of a sample-barcoded 5' primer and a J-beta primer mix characterized a second PCR of roughly 6 to 11 cycles. MiXCR was run by TCRdb on the 5' RACE reads, yielding one entry per CDR3 protein. The sample gives hundreds of thousands of distinct CDR3 sequences, approximately 40% of which show up once; 30% is in the top ten. This clonotype was found a few times. Peripheral blood samples of roughly 9.8 milliliters were drawn from each donor.

The clonotype comes from a man older than 75 in good health. This rearrangement joins TRBV7-2 to TRBJ2-5, with D perhaps matching TRBD1 (5 bases). Sequenced input: blood. The CDR3 loop is CASSSWSIQGAQYF. Here the CDR3 DNA reads TGTGCCAGCAGCTCCTGGTCGATTCAAGGGGCCCAGTACTTC.